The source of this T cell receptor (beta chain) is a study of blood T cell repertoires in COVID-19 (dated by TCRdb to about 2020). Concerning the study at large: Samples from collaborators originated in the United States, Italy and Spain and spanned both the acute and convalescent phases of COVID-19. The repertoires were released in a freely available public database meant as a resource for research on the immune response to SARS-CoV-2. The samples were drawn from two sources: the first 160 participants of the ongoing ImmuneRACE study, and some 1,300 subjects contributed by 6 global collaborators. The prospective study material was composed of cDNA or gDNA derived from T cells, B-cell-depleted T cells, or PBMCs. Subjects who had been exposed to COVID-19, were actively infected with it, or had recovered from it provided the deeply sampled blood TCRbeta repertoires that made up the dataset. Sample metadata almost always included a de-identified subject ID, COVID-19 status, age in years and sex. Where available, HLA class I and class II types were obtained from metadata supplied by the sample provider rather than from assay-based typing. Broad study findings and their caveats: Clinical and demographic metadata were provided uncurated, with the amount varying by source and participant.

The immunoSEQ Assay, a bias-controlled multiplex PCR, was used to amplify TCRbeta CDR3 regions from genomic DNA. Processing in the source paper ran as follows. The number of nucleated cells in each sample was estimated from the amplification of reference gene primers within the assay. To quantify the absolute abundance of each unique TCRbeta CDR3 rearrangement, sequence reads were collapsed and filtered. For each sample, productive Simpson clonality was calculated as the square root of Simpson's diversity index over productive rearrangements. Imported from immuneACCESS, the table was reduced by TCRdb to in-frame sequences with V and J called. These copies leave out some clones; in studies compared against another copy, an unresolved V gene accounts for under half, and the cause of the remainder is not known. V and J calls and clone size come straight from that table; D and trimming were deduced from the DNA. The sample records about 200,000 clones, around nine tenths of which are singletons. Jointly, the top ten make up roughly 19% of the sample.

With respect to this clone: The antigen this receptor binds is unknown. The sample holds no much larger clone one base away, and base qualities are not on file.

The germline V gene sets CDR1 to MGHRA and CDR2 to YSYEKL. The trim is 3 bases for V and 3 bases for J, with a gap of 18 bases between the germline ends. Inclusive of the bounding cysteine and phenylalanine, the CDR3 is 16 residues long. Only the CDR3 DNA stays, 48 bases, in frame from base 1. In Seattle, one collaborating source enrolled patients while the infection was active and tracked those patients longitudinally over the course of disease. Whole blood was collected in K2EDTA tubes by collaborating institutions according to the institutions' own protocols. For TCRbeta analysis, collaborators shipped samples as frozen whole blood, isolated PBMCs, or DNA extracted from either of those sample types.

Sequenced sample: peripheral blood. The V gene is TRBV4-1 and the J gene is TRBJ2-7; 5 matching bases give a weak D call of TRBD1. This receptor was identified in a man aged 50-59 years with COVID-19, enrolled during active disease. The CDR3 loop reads CASSQTLMTDYYEQYF. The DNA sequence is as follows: TGCGCCAGCAGCCAGACCCTCATGACAGATTACTACGAGCAGTACTTC.